What follows are 29 T cell receptor beta chains derived from one specimen sequenced in a study of T cells in Graves' hyperthyroidism and ophthalmopathy (dated by TCRdb to about 2019). The library was produced with multiplex PCR. Sequenced using an Illumina HiSeq 2000. The TCR beta CDR3 regions were amplified from RNA transcripts. The TCR CDR3 was subjected to a first round of RT-PCR using the HTBI primer set and the Qiagen OneStep RT-PCR kit. Clones were called with MiXCR by TCRdb after fastp trimmed the public reads at Q25, and only in-frame beta chains were retained. Records with the same CDR3 protein are collapsed into one entry carrying the most frequent genes and DNA. Across this sample there are about 330,000 distinct CDR3 sequences, with approximately 14% seen only once. The ten top clones hold roughly 35% of the sample. Sequenced: blood. Source of these receptors: a woman aged 40 to 49 with Graves' ophthalmopathy.

Ten or more counts support this clonotype. The chain joins TRBV10-3 to TRBJ1-6; D may be TRBD1 (6 bases). Germline V gives CDR1 ENHRY, CDR2 SYGVKD. This CDR3 spans 15 amino acids. V was shortened by 4 bases and J by 5 bases, with 12 bases between the two germline ends. This CDR3 reads CAISVSAGDNSPLHF. The CDR3 DNA reads TGTGCCATCAGTGTGTCGGCAGGGGATAATTCACCCCTCCACTTT.

This clonotype was observed at least ten times. The rearrangement uses TRBV29-1 and TRBJ2-1; D possibly corresponds to TRBD2 (6 bases). CDR1 and CDR2 (germline): SQVTM, ANQGSEA. The CDR3 contains 14 residues. The V end was cut by 6 bases, the J end by 0 bases, with 12 bases between. As DNA, the CDR3 is TGCAGCGTCCCTAGCGTGAGCTCCTACAATGAGCAGTTCTTC. Translating gives CSVPSVSSYNEQFF.

On this clonotype: This may arise from a read error, as a much more abundant clone is one base away. The CDR3 nucleotides read TGTGCCACCAGCACCCGGGACAGATTCCGGCCCCAGCATTTT. Amino acids: CATSTRDRFRPQHF. This chain connects TRBV15 to TRBJ1-5; 7 nucleotides align to TRBD1. The CDR3 has 14 residues. The germline gives CDR1 LNHNV, CDR2 YYDKDF (reference sequence). V dropped 4 bases and J dropped 9; count of bases not matched to a gene: 9.

This clonotype was seen repeatedly, ten times or more. V is TRBV11-3 and J is TRBJ1-2; D is unresolved. There are 12 residues in the CDR3. V lost 3 bases and J lost 8, with 10 bases in between. Germline V gene sequence: CDR1 SGHNT, CDR2 YENEEA. The CDR3 DNA follows: TGTGCCAGCAGCTTTAACAGATACGGCTACACCTTC. Its protein is CASSFNRYGYTF.

This clonotype was seen at least ten times. V is TRBV20-1 and J is TRBJ1-6; D is possibly TRBD1 (6 bases). CDR1 and CDR2 from the germline V gene are DFQATT and SNEGSKA (reference sequence). The ends were cut back, 3 bases at V and 7 bases at J, with 19 bases in the middle. CDR3 length equals 16 residues. The CDR3 sequence: CSARGGGTGSNSPLHF. The DNA of the CDR3 is TGCAGTGCTAGGGGAGGAGGAACAGGGAGCAATTCACCCCTCCACTTT.

In this sample, this clonotype turned up many times. Here the CDR3 DNA reads TGTGCCAGCAGCCAAGGGGCCGGCACAGATACGCAGTATTTT. Protein: CASSQGAGTDTQYF. The chain recombines TRBV3-1 with TRBJ2-3; the D is unclear. V gave up 1 base and J gave up 1 base, with 6 bases separating them. The CDR3 runs to 14 residues. The germline gives CDR1 LGHDT, CDR2 YNNKEL (reference sequence).

This clonotype was counted many times. As DNA, the CDR3 is TGTGCCAGCAAACCGGGACAGAGATACAATGAGCAGTTCTTC. It is translated as CASKPGQRYNEQFF. This chain joins TRBV2 and TRBJ2-1, with 7 bases fitting TRBD1. The CDR3 has 14 residues. V lost 7 bases to trimming and J lost 4 bases; unmatched junction nucleotides: 7. CDR1 and CDR2 (germline): SNHLY, FYNNEI.

Ten or more counts support this clonotype. The chain has TRBV5-1 and TRBJ1-2, with D unresolved. Trimming cost V 4 bases and J 0 bases, with 10 bases left between them. The CDR3 totals 14 residues. Germline V gene lookup returns CDR1 SGHRS and CDR2 YFSETQ. CDR3 nucleotides: TGCGCCAGCAGCCTGATGTCAACTAACTATGGCTACACCTTC. It translates to CASSLMSTNYGYTF.

There are many counts of this clonotype. The chain carries TRBV20-1 and TRBJ2-1; TRBD2 agrees at 9 bases. The germline gives CDR1 DFQATT, CDR2 SNEGSKA (reference sequence). This CDR3 has 14 amino acids. V lost 6 bases to trimming and J lost 4 bases; unmatched junction nucleotides: 7. The CDR3 DNA follows: TGCAGTGCGCCTCTAGCGGGAAGTTACAATGAGCAGTTCTTC. Encoded protein: CSAPLAGSYNEQFF.

In this sample, this clonotype turned up many times. The rearrangement joins TRBV11-2 to TRBJ2-7; TRBD1 might be the D (6 bases). Germline CDR1 and CDR2: SGHAT and FQNNGV. Trimming cost V 5 bases and J 2 bases, with 16 bases left between them. The CDR3 sequence is 15 residues long. DNA of the CDR3: TGTGCCAGCAGCCCCACCCCGGACAGACCCTACGAGCAGTACTTC. Protein sequence: CASSPTPDRPYEQYF. Supplemented by reference TRBV11-2 and TRBJ2-7, the full variable domain reads EAGVAQSPRYKIIEKRQSVAFWCNPISGHATLYWYQQILGQGPKLLIQFQNNGVVDDSQLPKDRFSAERLKGVDSTLKIQPAKLEDSAVYLCASSPTPDRPYEQYFGPGTRLTVT.

The chain uses TRBV3-1 and TRBJ1-1, with 8 bases fitting TRBD1. Germline V gives CDR1 LGHDT, CDR2 YNNKEL (reference sequence). This CDR3 contains 14 residues. V was clipped by 5 bases and J by 5 bases; unmatched bases: 7. The CDR3 reads CASSSGQGVTEAFF. CDR3 DNA: TGTGCCAGCAGCTCAGGACAGGGAGTAACTGAAGCTTTCTTT. The full variable domain, in which reference TRBV3-1 and TRBJ1-1 provide the parts outside the CDR3, is DTAVSQTPKYLVTQMGNDKSIKCEQNLGHDTMYWYKQDSKKFLKIMFSYNNKELIINETVPNRFSPKSPDKAHLNLHINSLELGDSAVYFCASSSGQGVTEAFFGQGTRLTVV.

As concerns this clonotype: A much larger clonotype is one base distant, so this may be a read error. V and J are TRBV5-1 and TRBJ1-3, with unresolved D. This CDR3 contains 16 residues. Germline CDR1 reads SGHRS; CDR2 reads YFSETQ. The CDR3 spells CASSFPPGNSGSTIYF. The CDR3 nucleotides read TGTGCCAGCAGCTTTCCCCCCGGGAACTCTGGAAGCACCATATATTTT.

On this clonotype itself: A read error may be the cause here, since a much bigger clone is one base away. The chain combines TRBV6-1 with TRBJ2-7; D possibly uses TRBD1 or TRBD2 (6 bases each). The CDR3 length is 14 residues. The germline V gene has CDR1 MNHNS and CDR2 SASEGT. Between the trimmed V and J ends, which lost 4 bases and 7 bases, there was a span of 17 bases. The CDR3 bases are TGTGCCAGCAGTGCCTTCCCGGGGGCAGATGAGCAGTACTTC. Amino acid sequence: CASSAFPGADEQYF.

A note on this clonotype: A much larger clonotype is one base distant, so this may be a read error. This chain links TRBV14 with TRBJ2-5; 7 positions agree with TRBD2. From germline, CDR1 is SGHDN and CDR2 FVKESK. The trim removed 2 bases at V and 9 bases at J, leaving 12 bases unmatched. There are 15 residues in the CDR3. The CDR3 DNA reads as TGTGCCAGCAGCCAAAGGTTAGCCCTTCGGGAGGCCCAGTACTTC. Amino acids: CASSQRLALREAQYF. The full variable domain, rest sourced from reference TRBV14 and TRBJ2-5, is EAGVTQFPSHSVIEKGQTVTLRCDPISGHDNLYWYRRVMGKEIKFLLHFVKESKQDESGMPNNRFLAERTGGTYSTLKVQPAELEDSGVYFCASSQRLALREAQYFGPGTRLLVL.

This clonotype turned up a few times. The chain carries TRBV20-1 and TRBJ1-6; no clear D. The germline CDR1 and CDR2 sequences are DFQATT and SNEGSKA (reference sequence). The CDR3 runs 15 residues. The V end was cut by 2 bases, the J end by 7 bases, with 15 bases between. CDR3 nucleotides: TGCAGTGCTAGAAGCGGGTCAGCCCAAAATTCACCCCTCCACTTT. This encodes CSARSGSAQNSPLHF.

Concerning this clonotype: Since a much larger clone is just one base distant, this may be a read error. The V call is TRBV7-6, the J call TRBJ2-7; D remains ambiguous. The assigned J gene may be wrong: the sequence end matches TRBJ2-1 better. Per germline, CDR1 SGHVS and CDR2 FNYEAQ. This CDR3 is 14 amino acids long. CDR3 nucleotides: TGTGCCAGCAGGACCGGACCGACGACCTACGAGCAGTTCTTC. This gives the protein CASRTGPTTYEQFF.

This clonotype showed up many times. The chain employs TRBV18 and TRBJ1-1, with TRBD1 as a possible D gene (6 bases). V was pared by 6 bases and J by 7 bases, with 9 bases between. From germline, CDR1 is KGHSH and CDR2 LQKENI. The CDR3 runs 11 residues. Here the CDR3 DNA reads TGTGCCAGCTCGAGGGGGGATGAAGCTTTCTTT. It codes for CASSRGDEAFF.

This clonotype was detected a few times. The chain has TRBV9 and TRBJ2-1; D remains ambiguous. Trimming shortened V by 3 bases and J by 5 bases, and 18 bases separated the two germline ends. The CDR3 sequence is 16 residues long. The germline gives CDR1 SGDLS, CDR2 YYNGEE. CDR3 in DNA: TGTGCCAGCAGCGACCAACCGGGCTGGAAACACAATGAGCAGTTCTTC. Its protein is CASSDQPGWKHNEQFF. Variable domain in full (rest from reference TRBV9 and TRBJ2-1): DSGVTQTPKHLITATGQRVTLRCSPRSGDLSVYWYQQSLDQGLQFLIQYYNGEERAKGNILERFSAQQFPDLHSELNLSSLELGDSALYFCASSDQPGWKHNEQFFGPGTRLTVL.

The chain couples TRBV12-3 or TRBV12-4 to TRBJ2-3, with 9 bases that match TRBD2. The CDR3 totals 14 residues. The V gene end was trimmed by 6 bases and the J gene end by 5 bases; junction bases not matched to a gene: 6. The CDR3, as DNA: TGTGCCAGCAGAAGGGCTAGCGGGAAAGATACGCAGTATTTT. Amino acid sequence: CASRRASGKDTQYF.

This clonotype was detected many times. The CDR3: CSVQTIGGGQDEQYF. For the CDR3, the DNA is TGCAGCGTTCAGACCATCGGGGGGGGACAGGACGAGCAGTACTTC. The rearrangement uses TRBV29-1 and TRBJ2-7; the D call may be TRBD1 or TRBD2 (8 bases each). The CDR3 spans 15 residues. Germline V gene sequence: CDR1 SQVTM, CDR2 ANQGSEA. V dropped 5 bases and J dropped 5 bases, with 22 bases sitting between them.

This chain joins TRBV14 and TRBJ1-1, with a tentative D call TRBD1 (6 bases). Germline values: CDR1 SGHDN, CDR2 FVKESK. The V and J ends lost 0 bases and 2 bases respectively, with 10 bases between them. The CDR3 spans 15 residues. As DNA, the CDR3 is TGTGCCAGCAGCCAAGATCCGGGGGCCAACACTGAAGCTTTCTTT. This encodes CASSQDPGANTEAFF.

The genes are TRBV14 and TRBJ2-7, with no clear D. V was pared by 3 bases and J by 3 bases, with 9 bases between. CDR3 length: 13 amino acids. Germline assignment: CDR1 SGHDN and CDR2 FVKESK. CDR3 sequence reads: CASSQGIGYEQYF. The CDR3 nucleotides read TGTGCCAGCAGCCAGGGGATAGGCTACGAGCAGTACTTC.

This clonotype was recorded many times. The chain couples TRBV20-1 to TRBJ2-5; D is perhaps TRBD2 (6 bases). Germline loops: CDR1 DFQATT, CDR2 SNEGSKA (reference sequence). Trimming left V 6 bases short and J 1 base short, with 15 bases between. The CDR3 is 14 amino acids. In nucleotides, the CDR3 is TGCAGTGCCCCGGCTGGGGGACTCCAAGAGACCCAGTACTTC. This gives the protein CSAPAGGLQETQYF.

This clonotype was detected many times. V usage is TRBV28 and J usage is TRBJ2-1, with D hard to call. Trimming cost V 3 bases and J 0 bases, with 9 bases left between them. The CDR3 length is 15 residues. Germline-derived CDR1 and CDR2 are MDHEN and SYDVKM. Written as DNA, the CDR3 is TGTGCCAGCAGTTTCGTGAGTATCTCCTACAATGAGCAGTTCTTC. Translating it yields CASSFVSISYNEQFF.

This clonotype came up many times. This chain connects TRBV12-3 or TRBV12-4 to TRBJ2-3, with 7 bases fitting TRBD1. CDR3 length: 16 amino acids. V lost 5 bases, J lost 5 bases, and 13 bases stayed unmatched. The CDR3 coding sequence is TGTGCCAGCAGTCTCGGACAGGTGACGATAAGAGATACGCAGTATTTT. Encoded protein: CASSLGQVTIRDTQYF.

This clonotype was recorded at least ten times. The J gene is TRBJ1-1, the V gene TRBV6-1; D gene unclear. Germline CDR1 is MNHNS and CDR2 is SASEGT. The ends were cut back, 5 bases at V and 1 base at J, with 14 bases in the middle. CDR3 length equals 15 residues. DNA of the CDR3: TGTGCCAGCAGTTGGACCCCCGGCCAGAACACTGAAGCTTTCTTT. Translating gives CASSWTPGQNTEAFF.

This clonotype showed up many times. The rearrangement uses TRBV24-1 and TRBJ1-5; possible D gene TRBD1, 6 bases. Germline CDR1 is KGHDR and CDR2 is SFDVKD. There are 13 residues in the CDR3. Trimming took off 9 bases at V and 6 bases at J, with 14 bases between the two ends. CDR3 sequence (DNA): TGTGCCACCTCAGGGGTAGGTGGTCAGCCCCAGCATTTT. It codes for CATSGVGGQPQHF.

Concerning this clonotype: This may come from a read error, since a much larger clone is one base off. The chain couples TRBV7-9 to TRBJ2-7; TRBD2 matches 9 bases. The CDR3 totals 16 residues. V gave up 0 bases and J gave up 6 bases; unmatched junction bases: 9. CDR1 SEHNR and CDR2 FQNEAQ come from the germline V gene (reference sequence). CDR3 in DNA: TGTGCCAGCAGCTTAGCTCTTAGCGGGGGAGTATGCGAGCAGTACTTC. Translated, it gives CASSLALSGGVCEQYF. Using reference TRBV7-9 and TRBJ2-7 for the parts outside the CDR3, the full variable domain is DTGVSQNPRHKITKRGQNVTFRCDPISEHNRLYWYRQTLGQGPEFLTYFQNEAQLEKSRLLSDRFSAERPKGSFSTLEIQRTEQGDSAMYLCASSLALSGGVCEQYFGPGTRLTVT.

This clonotype was detected only a few times. This chain uses TRBV6-7 with TRBJ1-3, with D possibly TRBD1 on 6 matching bases. TRBV6-7 is an open reading frame, and its role is uncertain. This CDR3 contains 18 residues. V gave up 2 bases and J gave up 1 base, with 18 bases separating them. CDR3 coding DNA: TGTGCCAGCAGTTACGTACCTTGGACAGACCGATCTGGAAACACCATATATTTT. This codes for CASSYVPWTDRSGNTIYF.